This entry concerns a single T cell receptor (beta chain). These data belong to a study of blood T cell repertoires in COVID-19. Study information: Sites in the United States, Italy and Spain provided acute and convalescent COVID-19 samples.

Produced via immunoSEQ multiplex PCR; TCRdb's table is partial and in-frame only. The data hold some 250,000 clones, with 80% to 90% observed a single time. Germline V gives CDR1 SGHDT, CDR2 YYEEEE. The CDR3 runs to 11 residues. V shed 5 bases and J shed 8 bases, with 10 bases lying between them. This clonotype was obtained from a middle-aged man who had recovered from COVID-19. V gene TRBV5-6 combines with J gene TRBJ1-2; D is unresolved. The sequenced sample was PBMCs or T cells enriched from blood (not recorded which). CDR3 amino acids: CASRRARGYTF. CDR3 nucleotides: TGTGCCAGCAGACGAGCGCGGGGCTACACCTTC.